The clone carrying this TCR beta chain has more than one count but fewer than ten. Germline CDR1 reads SGHVS; CDR2 reads FQNEAQ. V lost 3 bases and J lost 3, with 14 bases in between. The CDR3 length is 15 residues. One entry per CDR3 protein results from TCRdb running MiXCR on the RT-PCR reads. The table has hundreds of thousands of distinct CDR3 sequences, 12% to 15% seen once. The V call is TRBV7-8, the J call TRBJ2-5, with D possibly TRBD2 on 5 matching bases. The sample taken for sequencing was memory CD4+ T cells from blood. This receptor was obtained from a female donor in good health, serving as a healthy control. The CDR3 region has the DNA TGTGCCAGCAGCTTTGCACGAGGGCAAAAAGAGACCCAGTACTTC. Translating gives CASSFARGQKETQYF.